This T cell receptor (beta chain) emerged from a study of control samples from healthy donors and cancer patients. Profiling relied on immunoSEQ multiplex PCR, and the TCRdb table lists in-frame clones only, not all of them. The sample has around 150,000 clones; around 90% are singletons. Germline V gene sequence: CDR1 SNHLY, CDR2 FYNNEI. The CDR3 covers 15 residues. Trimming shortened V by 4 bases and J by 6 bases, and 18 bases separated the two germline ends. V usage is TRBV2 and J usage is TRBJ1-2, with D uncertain. The source of this sequence is a young man in good health. Input material: blood. The CDR3 DNA follows: TGTGCCAGCAGTGTTGAGGGAGTAGCTGTTCATGGCTACACCTTC. It codes for CASSVEGVAVHGYTF. The whole variable domain, filled in from reference TRBV2 and TRBJ1-2, reads EPEVTQTPSHQVTQMGQEVILRCVPISNHLYFYWYRQILGQKVEFLVSFYNNEISEKSEIFDDQFSVERPDGSNFTLKIRSTKLEDSAMYFCASSVEGVAVHGYTFGSGTRLTVV.